This T cell receptor (beta chain) emerged from a study of T cell repertoires in cytomegalovirus infection. As for the study in general: A matching HLA type, together with CMV infection, was signaled by public TCR beta signatures.

TCRdb passed the reads through MiXCR, listing each CDR3 protein once. This table holds about 180,000 distinct CDR3 sequences, approximately 14% found once. The length of the CDR3 is 15 residues. Losses at the gene ends were 5 bases for V and 4 bases for J; bases not matched to a gene: 7. Germline V gene sequence: CDR1 SGHTA, CDR2 FQGNSA. Study-wide findings and caveats: In two of eight donors, the top clonotype was HLA-C-restricted CMV-specific. Carriers of CMV plus the relevant HLA were identified by cumulative public TCR beta family frequency.

This clonotype was recorded at least ten times. Its antigen is not known. The rearrangement joins TRBV7-2 to TRBJ2-3; TRBD2 matches 9 bases. The sample comprised PBMCs. The TCR comes from a human donor in good health (CMV status not recorded). Some clones in this sample may be carry-over from other donors' samples. CDR3 nucleotides: TGTGCCAGCAGCCGGCGGGGGGGACTAGCAGATACGCAGTATTTT. Residues: CASSRRGGLADTQYF.